These T cell receptor beta chains were read from a single sample in a study of CD8 T cells in ankylosing spondylitis. TCRdb re-analysed the 5' RACE reads in MiXCR, keeping a single row per CDR3 protein. The table includes under 200,000 distinct CDR3 sequences, under 15% detected once. Specimen: blood, either unsorted or a sorted T cell fraction (not recorded which). Receptors originate from a female donor with ankylosing spondylitis or in good health (not recorded which). CDR3s include the opening cysteine and the closing phenylalanine or tryptophan. The D gene is left open where the match is weak. Clone size is shown for a subset of rows, as once, few, many or a class of expanded clone.

v_call	d_call	j_call	clone_size	cdr3_aa	cdr3_nt
TRBV20-1	-	TRBJ1-5	many	CSAARGGSEPQHF	TGCAGTGCAGCTAGGGGGGGGAGTGAGCCCCAGCATTTT
TRBV12-3/TRBV12-4	-	TRBJ1-1	many	CASSLLGGAPNTEAFF	TGTGCCAGCAGCCTACTTGGGGGGGCCCCGAACACTGAAGCTTTCTTT
TRBV24-1	-	TRBJ1-1	many	CATSATPAKGDTEAFF	TGTGCCACCAGTGCTACTCCAGCGAAGGGGGACACTGAAGCTTTCTTT
TRBV5-1	-	TRBJ2-1	many	CASSLGAGPSSYNEQFF	TGCGCCAGCAGCTTGGGGGCGGGACCGAGCTCCTACAATGAGCAGTTCTTC
TRBV6-2/TRBV6-3	TRBD1	TRBJ1-1	many	CASSGRGLAFF	TGTGCCAGCAGTGGAAGGGGGCTGGCTTTCTTT
TRBV7-9	TRBD2	TRBJ2-2	-	CAAVFRAGGTNTGELFF	TGTGCCGCCGTGTTTAGAGCGGGAGGAACGAACACCGGGGAGCTGTTTTTT
TRBV24-1	-	TRBJ1-2	many	CATSDTRGESYGYTF	TGTGCCACCAGTGATACCCGTGGGGAGAGCTATGGCTACACCTTC
TRBV7-9	-	TRBJ1-1	-	CASSPARTSRDTEAFF	TGTGCCAGCAGCCCGGCCCGGACATCACGGGACACTGAAGCTTTCTTT
TRBV20-1	-	TRBJ2-7	many	CSAKKPGQNYEQYF	TGCAGTGCTAAGAAACCGGGACAAAACTACGAGCAGTACTTC
TRBV12-3/TRBV12-4	-	TRBJ1-5	many	CASSRIREGIEPQHF	TGTGCCAGCAGTAGGATACGGGAGGGTATTGAGCCCCAGCATTTT
TRBV29-1	TRBD2	TRBJ2-7	many	CSGGGRLTYEQYF	TGCAGCGGCGGGGGGCGATTAACCTACGAGCAGTACTTC
TRBV7-2	-	TRBJ2-7	few	CASSLVGEGSYEQYF	TGTGCCAGCAGCTTAGTGGGAGAGGGCTCCTACGAGCAGTACTTC
TRBV29-1	TRBD1	TRBJ2-3	-	CSGTGGDTQYF	TGCAGCGGGACAGGGGGAGATACGCAGTATTTT
TRBV11-1	TRBD1	TRBJ2-7	-	CASRVGQGASYEQYF	TGTGCCAGCAGAGTTGGACAGGGGGCGTCCTACGAGCAGTACTTC
TRBV5-6	-	TRBJ1-4	-	CASSFLGTGSESEKLFF	TGTGCCAGCAGCTTTTTGGGTACGGGATCGGAGAGTGAAAAACTGTTTTTT
TRBV5-6	-	TRBJ2-1	many	CASSTGRGEQFF	TGTGCCAGCAGTACCGGTAGAGGGGAGCAGTTCTTC
TRBV5-1	-	TRBJ2-7	many	CASSSGTPLSEQYF	TGCGCCAGCAGCTCTGGGACGCCACTAAGTGAGCAGTACTTC
TRBV29-1	-	TRBJ2-7	-	CSVAGGASSYEQYF	TGCAGCGTTGCCGGGGGCGCCAGCTCCTACGAGCAGTACTTC
TRBV20-1	-	TRBJ1-5	many	CSAKRGGPQPQHF	TGCAGTGCCAAACGGGGGGGGCCTCAGCCCCAGCATTTT
TRBV20-1	-	TRBJ2-4	many	CSAKIGTAENIQYF	TGCAGTGCCAAAATCGGGACGGCCGAAAACATTCAGTACTTC
TRBV11-2	TRBD1	TRBJ1-1	many	CASSVGTGVTFF	TGTGCCAGCAGCGTGGGGACAGGGGTTACTTTCTTT
TRBV4-1	TRBD1	TRBJ2-6	-	CASSQSSGTGGIPSGANVLTF	TGCGCCAGCAGTCAGAGTTCCGGGACAGGGGGTATTCCCTCTGGGGCCAACGTCCTGACTTTC
TRBV5-1	-	TRBJ2-7	-	CASSLRPGQTSSYEQYF	TGCGCCAGCAGCTTGCGCCCTGGACAGACGAGCTCCTACGAGCAGTACTTC
TRBV20-1	-	TRBJ2-3	many	CSAGTHVPTDTQYF	TGCAGTGCTGGCACGCACGTCCCCACAGATACGCAGTATTTT
TRBV2	-	TRBJ2-2	many	CASIKGGGELFF	TGTGCCAGCATCAAGGGGGGCGGGGAGCTGTTTTTT
TRBV5-1	TRBD2	TRBJ2-3	many	CASSQGLARVWHTQYF	TGCGCCAGCAGCCAAGGACTAGCGCGGGTGTGGCATACGCAGTATTTT
TRBV5-1	-	TRBJ1-3	many	CASSLEPVNSGNTIYF	TGCGCCAGCAGCTTGGAGCCAGTGAACTCTGGAAACACCATATATTTT
TRBV7-2	TRBD2	TRBJ2-2	many	CASSFSGGNTGELFF	TGTGCCAGCAGCTTTAGCGGGGGTAACACCGGGGAGCTGTTTTTT
TRBV5-1	TRBD2	TRBJ2-1	many	CASSFGTRNNEQFF	TGCGCCAGCAGCTTCGGGACTAGGAACAATGAGCAGTTCTTC
TRBV6-2/TRBV6-3	TRBD2	TRBJ2-2	few	CASSRTSSNTGELFF	TGTGCCAGCAGTAGGACTAGTTCGAACACCGGGGAGCTGTTTTTT
TRBV7-2	-	TRBJ2-5	-	CASSRKRVTQETQYF	TGTGCCAGCAGCCGCAAGAGGGTCACGCAAGAGACCCAGTACTTC
TRBV29-1	-	TRBJ1-1	many	CSAPASGYTEAFF	TGCAGCGCCCCGGCCAGCGGTTATACTGAAGCTTTCTTT
TRBV19	-	TRBJ2-1	-	CASSMALNEQFF	TGTGCCAGTAGTATGGCCCTCAATGAGCAGTTCTTC
TRBV20-1	-	TRBJ2-1	many	CSAQWSLDEQFF	TGCAGTGCTCAGTGGAGTCTCGATGAGCAGTTCTTC
TRBV5-5	-	TRBJ1-2	many	CASATRGLRVEGYTF	TGTGCCAGCGCCACCCGGGGACTCAGGGTCGAGGGCTACACCTTC
TRBV19	-	TRBJ1-2	-	CASSIDQRGYTF	TGTGCCAGTAGTATAGATCAGAGGGGCTACACCTTC